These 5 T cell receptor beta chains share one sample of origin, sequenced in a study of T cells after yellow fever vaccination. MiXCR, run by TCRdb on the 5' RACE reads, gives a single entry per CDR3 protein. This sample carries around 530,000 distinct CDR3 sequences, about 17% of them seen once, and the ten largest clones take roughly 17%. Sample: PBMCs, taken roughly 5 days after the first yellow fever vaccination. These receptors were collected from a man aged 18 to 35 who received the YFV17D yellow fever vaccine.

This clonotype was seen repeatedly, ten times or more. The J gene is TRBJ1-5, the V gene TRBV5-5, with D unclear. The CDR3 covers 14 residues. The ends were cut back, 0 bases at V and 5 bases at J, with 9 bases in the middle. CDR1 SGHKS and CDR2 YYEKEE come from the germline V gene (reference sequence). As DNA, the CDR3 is TGTGCCAGCAGCTTGGACGGAGTTGATCAGCCCCAGCATTTT. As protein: CASSLDGVDQPQHF. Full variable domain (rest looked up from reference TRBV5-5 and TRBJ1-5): DAGVTQSPTHLIKTRGQQVTLRCSPISGHKSVSWYQQVLGQGPQFIFQYYEKEERGRGNFPDRFSARQFPNYSSELNVNALLLGDSALYLCASSLDGVDQPQHFGDGTRLSIL.

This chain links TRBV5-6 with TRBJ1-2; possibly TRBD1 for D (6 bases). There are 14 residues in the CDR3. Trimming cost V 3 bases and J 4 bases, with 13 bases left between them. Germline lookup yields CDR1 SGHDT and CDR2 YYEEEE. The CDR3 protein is CASSSKGGSYGYTF. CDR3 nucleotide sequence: TGTGCCAGCAGCTCGAAGGGGGGGAGCTATGGCTACACCTTC. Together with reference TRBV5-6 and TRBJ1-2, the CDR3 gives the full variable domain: DAGVTQSPTHLIKTRGQQVTLRCSPKSGHDTVSWYQQALGQGPQFIFQYYEEEERQRGNFPDRFSGHQFPNYSSELNVNALLLGDSALYLCASSSKGGSYGYTFGSGTRLTVV.

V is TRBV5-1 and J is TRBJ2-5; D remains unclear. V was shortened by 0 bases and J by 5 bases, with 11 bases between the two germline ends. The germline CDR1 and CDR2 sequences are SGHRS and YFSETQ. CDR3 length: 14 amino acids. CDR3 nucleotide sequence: TGCGCCAGCAGCTTGGAAGGGTATCGCGAGACCCAGTACTTC. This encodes CASSLEGYRETQYF.

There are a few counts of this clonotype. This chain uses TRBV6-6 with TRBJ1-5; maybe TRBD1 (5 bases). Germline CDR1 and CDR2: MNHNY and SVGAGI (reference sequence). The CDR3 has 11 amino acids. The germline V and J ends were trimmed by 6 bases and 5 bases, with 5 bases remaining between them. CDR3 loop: CASRGDQPQHF. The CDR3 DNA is TGTGCCAGCAGGGGGGATCAGCCCCAGCATTTT.

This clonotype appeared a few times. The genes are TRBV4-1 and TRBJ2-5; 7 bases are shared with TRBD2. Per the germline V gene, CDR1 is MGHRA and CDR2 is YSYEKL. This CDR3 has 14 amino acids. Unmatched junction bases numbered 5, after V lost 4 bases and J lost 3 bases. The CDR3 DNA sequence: TGCGCCAGCAGCCCCCTAGCGGACAAAGAGACCCAGTACTTC. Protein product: CASSPLADKETQYF.